This T cell receptor beta chain originates from a study of blood T cell repertoires in COVID-19. Assay used: immunoSEQ multiplex PCR; TCRdb lists only in-frame clones, some missing. The sample records fewer than 250,000 clones, roughly 90% being singletons. This CDR3 spans 16 amino acids. Unmatched junction bases numbered 13, after V lost 2 bases and J lost 6 bases. Germline CDR1 is MGHRA and CDR2 is YSYEKL. Participant-reported clinical history was the basis for cohort assignment. Either two negative PCRs, clearance, or symptom resolution qualified Cohort 3 donors as recovered. The chain combines TRBV4-1 with TRBJ2-7; 7 nucleotides line up with TRBD1. The specimen sequenced was PBMCs or T cells enriched from blood (not recorded which). This clonotype was sampled from a woman aged 18-35 years who had recovered from COVID-19. This CDR3 is CASSQPYRGPLLEQYF. CDR3 coding DNA: TGCGCCAGCAGCCAACCCTACAGGGGCCCCCTCCTCGAGCAGTACTTC.